These 9 T cell receptor beta chains came from one sample sequenced in a study of T cell repertoires in cytomegalovirus infection. The antigens for these receptors are not known. In TCRdb, the reads were re-called with MiXCR into one record per CDR3 protein. The sample carries approximately 910,000 distinct CDR3 sequences, roughly 30% recorded once. The source was cultured CD8+ T cells from PBMCs, collected from culture after CMV antigen stimulation. These receptors all come from a human donor in good health (CMV status not recorded). Some clones in this sample may be carry-over from other donors' samples.

This chain joins TRBV6-2 or TRBV6-3 and TRBJ2-7; D unclear. Trimming took off 5 bases at V and 6 bases at J, with 17 bases between the two ends. The length of the CDR3 is 14 residues. CDR1 is MNHEY and CDR2 is SVGEGT in the germline V gene. The CDR3 DNA is TGTGCCAGCAGTCCAAGAGGCAGGTCGGGCGAGCAGTACGTC. Translation gives CASSPRGRSGEQYV.

The rearrangement joins TRBV6-2 or TRBV6-3 to TRBJ2-1; no firm D call. Germline loops: CDR1 MNHEY, CDR2 SVGEGT. The CDR3 length is 12 residues. Trimming cost V 0 bases and J 8 bases, with 5 bases left between them. The CDR3 reads CASSYSTHEQFF. CDR3 DNA sequence: TGTGCCAGCAGTTACTCGACTCATGAGCAGTTCTTC.

This clonotype was counted only a few times. This rearrangement joins TRBV5-1 to TRBJ1-1; no definite D call. Germline V gene data show CDR1 as SGHRS and CDR2 as YFSETQ. V lost 2 bases, J lost 4 bases, and 9 bases lay in between. This CDR3 spans 13 amino acids. CDR3 coding DNA: TGCGCCAGCAGCTTCAGACCAGTCACTGAAGCTTTCTTT. It yields the protein CASSFRPVTEAFF.

The genes are TRBV9 and TRBJ2-3, with D perhaps matching TRBD2 (6 bases). The CDR3 length is 13 residues. Trimming shortened V by 2 bases and J by 5 bases, and 9 bases separated the two germline ends. Germline CDR1 and CDR2: SGDLS and YYNGEE. The CDR3 here is CASSVRTKDTQYF. The CDR3 nucleotides read TGTGCCAGCAGCGTCCGGACTAAAGATACGCAGTATTTT.

This rearrangement joins TRBV20-1 to TRBJ2-2, with unresolved D. Germline V gene lookup returns CDR1 DFQATT and CDR2 SNEGSKA (reference sequence). The CDR3 is made up of 13 amino acids. V was pared by 5 bases and J by 5 bases, with 12 bases between. This CDR3 is CSAERNGTGELFF. The CDR3 DNA reads as TGCAGTGCTGAGCGAAACGGTACCGGGGAGCTGTTTTTT.

The V call is TRBV7-4, the J call TRBJ1-6; 8 bases line up with TRBD1. The CDR3 spans 14 residues. Trimming removed 4 bases from V and 10 bases from J; junction bases left unmatched: 6. The germline CDR1 and CDR2 sequences are SGHVT and SQSDAQ. The CDR3 bases are TGTGCCAGCAGCTCGGACAGGGAATGGTCACCCCTCCACTTT. Protein sequence: CASSSDREWSPLHF.

In its sample, this clonotype was seen a few times. The chain links TRBV7-8 to TRBJ2-6; a possible D gene is TRBD2 (5 bases). With 1 base removed from V and 0 bases from J, the gap between germline ends came to 10 bases. The CDR3 is made up of 17 amino acids. Germline-derived CDR1 and CDR2 are SGHVS and FQNEAQ. The DNA of the CDR3 is TGTGCCAGCAGCTTAGAGGGAGCCCACTCTGGGGCCAACGTCCTGACTTTC. Translated: CASSLEGAHSGANVLTF. Together with reference TRBV7-8 and TRBJ2-6, the CDR3 gives the full variable domain: GAGVSQSPRYKVAKRGQDVALRCDPISGHVSLFWYQQALGQGPEFLTYFQNEAQLDKSGLPSDRFFAERPEGSVSTLKIQRTQQEDSAVYLCASSLEGAHSGANVLTFGAGSRLTVL.

In this sample, this clonotype turned up many times. The V call is TRBV6-5, the J call TRBJ2-2; unclear D gene. Trimming shortened V by 4 bases and J by 4 bases, and 13 bases separated the two germline ends. The CDR3 has 15 amino acids. Germline CDR1 is MNHEY and CDR2 is SVGAGI. CDR3 loop: CASSLRMDGTGELFF. CDR3 bases: TGTGCCAGCAGTTTACGGATGGATGGCACCGGGGAGCTGTTTTTT.

This clonotype occurred once. V gene TRBV25-1 combines with J gene TRBJ1-2; D possibly corresponds to TRBD1 (5 bases). Trimming shortened V by 5 bases and J by 4 bases, and 11 bases separated the two germline ends. The CDR3 consists of 13 residues. Germline CDR1 and CDR2: MGHDK and SYGVNS. CDR3 in DNA: TGTGCCAGCAGTCGTGACAGCCGCTATGGCTACACCTTC. Its protein is CASSRDSRYGYTF.